This record looks at one T cell receptor beta chain sequence and its context. Its specificity is not known. The data stem from a study of regulatory T cells in long-lasting Graves disease. Regarding time point: newly diagnosed GD, antithyroid drugs for less than 3 months. TCR sequences were obtained from RNA taken from PBMCs. Patients with Graves' disease were diagnosed by American Thyroid Association guidelines. With 4 bases removed from V and 7 bases from J, the gap between germline ends came to 16 bases. Germline V CDR1 and CDR2: SGHDN, FVKESK. CDR3 length equals 14 residues. Regarding the study as a whole: Under persistent disease, TRBV28, TRBJ1-2 and TRBJ2-5 were used preferentially.

Sequencing libraries for TCR beta were prepared with iRepertoire HTBI primers and Arm-PCR of CDR3 regions. TCRdb re-called the multiplex PCR reads through MiXCR, storing one row per CDR3 protein. The data show 450,000 to 600,000 distinct CDR3 sequences, 13% seen once. This same sample was also taken into another study, of T cells in Graves' hyperthyroidism and ophthalmopathy. As reported in that work: Patients showing uncontrolled infection, other autoimmune disease, pregnancy or lactation were ineligible. Ophthalmopathy and stable hyperthyroidism were separated by a 13 V-J model.

The input for sequencing was peripheral blood mononuclear cells (PBMCs), taken at new diagnosis, from a patient treated with antithyroid drugs. This chain links TRBV14 with TRBJ1-2; a weak D match, TRBD1 (5 bases). The origin of this receptor is a man younger than 40 with Graves disease. The CDR3 spells CASSPRVLPSGYTF. In DNA, the CDR3 is TGTGCCAGCAGCCCCAGGGTTTTGCCATCTGGCTACACCTTC.